Only one count was recorded for the clone carrying this T cell receptor beta chain. Its antigen is unknown. A multiplex PCR was run with 60 Vbeta primers and 13 Jbeta primers. The table came from immunoSEQ multiplex PCR; TCRdb's copy has only in-frame clones and leaves some out. The top ten clones hold less than 2.5% of a sample with about 130,000 clones, about 79% of them seen once. The data originate from a study of cytomegalovirus exposure and HLA in healthy donors. Study findings and constraints: Sequencing depth roughly uniform across donors was assumed in presence/absence analyses.

Unmatched junction bases numbered 7, after V lost 0 bases and J lost 8 bases. The germline CDR1 and CDR2 sequences are MGHRA and YSYEKL. This CDR3 spans 16 amino acids. The chain uses TRBV4-1 and TRBJ2-1; 10 bases line up with TRBD2. The receptor's source is a man aged 45-65 years in good health and CMV-seronegative. Specimen: PBMCs. The CDR3 protein is CASSQEERGGPYEQFF. CDR3 nucleotide sequence: TGCGCCAGCAGCCAAGAAGAGCGGGGGGGACCATATGAGCAGTTCTTC.